A selection of T cell receptor beta chains follows, all from one sample in a study of OX40 agonist ivuxolimab in advanced cancers. This table comes from immunoSEQ multiplex PCR, and its TCRdb copy is limited to in-frame clones, with some not included. The repertoire consists of 60,000 or so clones, with about 90% occurring once and the leading ten covering 5% to 6%. Sequenced here: CD4+ or CD8+ T cells sorted from blood, sampled in a trial of the OX40 agonist ivuxolimab. The receptors come from an adult with an advanced solid tumor such as melanoma, head and neck, liver or kidney cancer. The CDR3 runs from the conserved cysteine through the conserved F or W. Fields, in order: J gene, D gene, clone size, V gene, CDR3 DNA, CDR3 protein. A D gene is named only where the DNA matches it firmly. Size is omitted from some rows. Given values are once, few, many or a class for expanded clones.

TRBJ2-3,TRBD2,NA,TRBV6-1,TGTGCCAGCAGCGAGCGGGACAGCACAGATACGCAGTATTTT,CASSERDSTDTQYF
TRBJ2-7,TRBD2,NA,TRBV4-2,TGTGCCAGCAGCCAACCACCTAGTCAGGAAGAGCGGGAGGGATGTTACGAGCAGTACTTC,CASSQPPSQEEREGCYEQYF
TRBJ1-5,NA,NA,TRBV2,TGTGCCAGCCTAAGAGGAAGAGGGTCCAATCAGCCCCAGCATTTT,CASLRGRGSNQPQHF
TRBJ2-1,TRBD2,NA,TRBV27,TGTGCCAGCGGCCTGACTAGCGGGAGTGATGAGCAGTTCTTC,CASGLTSGSDEQFF
TRBJ2-7,NA,once,TRBV2,TGTGCCAGCAGTGACCAACAGGGTGCCTCGGGGGAGCAGTACTTC,CASSDQQGASGEQYF
TRBJ2-3,TRBD2,NA,TRBV9,TGTGCCAGCAGCGTAGGACTAGCGAGCACAGATACGCAGTATTTT,CASSVGLASTDTQYF
TRBJ2-7,TRBD1,NA,TRBV11-2,TGTGCCAGCAGCTTAGAAAACAGGGGGGACTACGAGCAGTACTTC,CASSLENRGDYEQYF
TRBJ2-3,TRBD2,NA,TRBV9,TGTGCCAGCAGCGTAGCTGGGACTAGCCCGACGGGGAATACGCAGTATTTT,CASSVAGTSPTGNTQYF
TRBJ2-1,NA,NA,TRBV4-2,TGTGCCAGCAGCCAAGATCTGGGGGATTTCGACTACAATGAGCAGTTCTTC,CASSQDLGDFDYNEQFF
TRBJ2-1,TRBD2,NA,TRBV7-9,TGTGCCAGCAGCTTAGAGGGGGTAGCGGGAGATGAGCAGTTCTTC,CASSLEGVAGDEQFF
TRBJ2-3,TRBD1,NA,TRBV7-2,TGTGCCAGCAGCTCAGACAGGATCAGGGGGGATACGCAGTATTTT,CASSSDRIRGDTQYF
TRBJ2-1,NA,once,TRBV4-2,TGTGCCAGCAGCCAAACAGTGGGGGAGCAGTTCTTC,CASSQTVGEQFF
TRBJ2-2,NA,NA,TRBV7-6,TGTGCCAGCAGCTTAGAATACGCCGGGGAGCTGTTTTTT,CASSLEYAGELFF
TRBJ2-1,TRBD1,NA,TRBV7-2,TGTGCCAGCAGACAGGGGTACAATGAGCAGTTCTTC,CASRQGYNEQFF
TRBJ2-7,NA,NA,TRBV18,TGTGCCAGCTCACCAGGGGTCAGCTACGAGCAGTACTTC,CASSPGVSYEQYF
TRBJ2-2,TRBD2,NA,TRBV5-1,TGCGCCAGCAGCTTGGTTACCCAGCGGGAGAACGGGGAGCTGTTTTTT,CASSLVTQRENGELFF
TRBJ2-1,TRBD1,NA,TRBV5-1,TGCGCCAGCAGCCCCGGAGACAGGGCAAAGGTTTCCTACAATGAGCAGTTCTTC,CASSPGDRAKVSYNEQFF
TRBJ1-4,TRBD1,NA,TRBV30,TGTGCCTGGAGGAGACAGGGGATGAATGAAAAACTGTTTTTT,CAWRRQGMNEKLFF
TRBJ2-3,TRBD2,NA,TRBV19,TGTGCCAGTAGTATAGGGTTTCGGGCTAGCGGGAGGATAGATACGCAGTATTTT,CASSIGFRASGRIDTQYF
TRBJ2-3,TRBD2,NA,TRBV28,TGTGCCAGCAGTTTAACTAGCGGGAGTAAGGATACGCAGTATTTT,CASSLTSGSKDTQYF
TRBJ2-2,TRBD2,NA,TRBV5-4,TGTGCCAGCAGCTTAGGGTCTAGCGGGACCGGGGAGCTGTTTTTT,CASSLGSSGTGELFF
TRBJ1-5,TRBD1,NA,TRBV10-2,TGCGCCAGCAGTGAATCTGGGACAGGTCAGCCCCAGCATTTT,CASSESGTGQPQHF
TRBJ2-7,NA,NA,TRBV9,TGTGCCAGCAGCGTAGGGCTGGGATCCTACGAGCAGTACTTC,CASSVGLGSYEQYF
TRBJ1-5,NA,NA,TRBV5-8,TGTGCCAGCAGCTTCTCAGGGGATCAGCCCCAGCATTTT,CASSFSGDQPQHF
TRBJ1-4,NA,NA,TRBV16,TGTGCCAGCAGCCAAATACCACTGGGGGAAAAACTGTTTTTT,CASSQIPLGEKLFF
TRBJ1-2,NA,NA,TRBV5-3,TGTGCCAGCAGCTTGGCCGGCCTACCGCCCTTC,CASSLAGLPPF
TRBJ1-5,NA,NA,TRBV10-2,TGCGCCAGCAGGGAGACGGTGAGCAATCAGCCCCAGCATTTT,CASRETVSNQPQHF